This TCR beta chain was retrieved from a study of T cells in Graves' hyperthyroidism and ophthalmopathy. Overall study context: At initial diagnosis, before any treatment had begun, peripheral blood was obtained. Study-wide results and limits: Also found in blood were most expanded thyroid clonotypes above 0.001.

Exclusions: uncontrolled infection, other autoimmune disease, pregnancy, lactation. RNA transcripts served as the template for amplifying TCR beta CDR3 regions. The HTBI primer set served for first-round RT-PCR of the TCR CDR3. TCRdb recomputed calls from the multiplex PCR reads with MiXCR, one row per CDR3 protein. Of hundreds of thousands of distinct CDR3 sequences in the sample, around 13% are singletons; the top ten hold approximately 12%. After removal of 1 base from V and 4 bases from J, the junction contained 5 bases not matched to a gene. The CDR3 runs 16 residues. The germline V gene encodes CDR1 LGHNA and CDR2 YNFKEQ. A few counts support this clonotype. Antigen: not known.

The genes are TRBV4-2 and TRBJ2-1; 9 bases are a match to TRBD2. This sequence originates from a woman between 50 and 59 years old with Graves' ophthalmopathy. The sample taken for sequencing was blood. The CDR3 region is CASSQAGTSRYNEQFF. The CDR3 coding sequence is TGTGCCAGCAGCCAAGCCGGGACTAGCAGGTACAATGAGCAGTTCTTC.